The table lists the clone carrying this T cell receptor (beta chain) with many counts. The entry originates in a study of T-cell memory formation after mild COVID-19. Each CDR3 protein gets one entry after TCRdb re-called the 5' RACE reads with MiXCR. The data contain some 320,000 distinct CDR3 sequences, 14% of them singletons. Germline V lookup: CDR1 SGHNT, CDR2 YYREEE (reference sequence). The CDR3 runs 16 residues. Trimming stripped 2 bases from V and 1 base from J, with 14 bases between. The chain recombines TRBV5-4 with TRBJ2-3; D may be TRBD1 (6 bases). Sequenced input: PBMCs or a T cell subset sorted from them (not recorded which). The source is a young man who had mild COVID-19 (a few samples of this study predate the infection). Cell type and time point are not known. DNA for the CDR3: TGTGCCAGCAGCTTTCGACTAAACAGGGGCACAGATACGCAGTATTTT. Translating gives CASSFRLNRGTDTQYF.